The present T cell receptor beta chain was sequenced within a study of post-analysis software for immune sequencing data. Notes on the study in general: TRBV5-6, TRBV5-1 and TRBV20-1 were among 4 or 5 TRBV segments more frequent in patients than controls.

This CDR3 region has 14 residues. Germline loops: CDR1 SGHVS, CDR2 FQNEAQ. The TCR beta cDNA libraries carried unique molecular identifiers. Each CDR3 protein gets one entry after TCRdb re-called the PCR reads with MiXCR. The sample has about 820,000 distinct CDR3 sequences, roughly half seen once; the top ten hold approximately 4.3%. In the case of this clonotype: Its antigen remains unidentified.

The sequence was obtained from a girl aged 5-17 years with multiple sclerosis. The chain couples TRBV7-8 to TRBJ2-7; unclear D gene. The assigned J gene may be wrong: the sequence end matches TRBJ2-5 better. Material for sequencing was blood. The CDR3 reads CASSLVLDRETQYF. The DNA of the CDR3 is TGTGCCAGCAGCTTAGTCCTAGATCGGGAGACCCAGTACTTC.